One and the same sample provided the 15 T cell receptor beta chains below, sequenced in a study of blood T cell repertoires in COVID-19 (TCRdb year 2020). The library was prepared using the immunoSEQ multiplex PCR assay. This immuneACCESS table, as held by TCRdb, lists in-frame sequences with V and J called but not all clones. Of the missing ones, under half trace to an unresolved V gene in checked studies; the others have no known cause. The sample includes almost 70,000 clones, with over 70% observed a single time. The leading ten clones occupy about 17% of the sample. The sample comprised peripheral blood. These receptors originate from a man between 60 and 70 years old with acute or convalescent COVID-19.

This clone was seen a handful of times. This chain joins TRBV7-8 and TRBJ1-2, with D tentatively TRBD1 (5 bases). The CDR3 spans 13 residues. Germline CDR1 SGHVS, CDR2 FQNEAQ. Deletions cut 0 bases from V and 9 bases from J, with 11 bases between. The CDR3 sequence: CASSLAPLGRYTF. CDR3 bases: TGTGCCAGCAGCTTAGCGCCGTTGGGGCGCTACACCTTC.

This clone was counted a few times. The V gene is TRBV11-2, the J gene TRBJ1-1; 9 nucleotides match TRBD1. After removal of 4 bases from V and 0 bases from J, the junction contained 6 bases not matched to a gene. Germline V gives CDR1 SGHAT, CDR2 FQNNGV. The CDR3 spans 16 residues. The CDR3 region has the DNA TGTGCCAGCAGCTCGGACAGGGGATTTGTGAACACTGAAGCTTTCTTT. Protein product: CASSSDRGFVNTEAFF.

The chain carries TRBV27 and TRBJ2-5, with 9 bases lining up with TRBD2. There are 15 residues in the CDR3. CDR1 and CDR2 from the germline V gene are MNHEY and SMNVEV (reference sequence). Unmatched junction bases numbered 11, after V lost 5 bases and J lost 7 bases. Here the CDR3 DNA reads TGTGCCAGCAGTGCCTTCTTGTCGCGGGGGGGGACCCAGTACTTC. Protein: CASSAFLSRGGTQYF.

The chain couples TRBV5-5 to TRBJ2-3; 8 bases are shared with TRBD1. Trimming cost V 0 bases and J 3 bases; bases outside gene matches: 12. This CDR3 has 18 amino acids. Germline V gives CDR1 SGHKS, CDR2 YYEKEE (reference sequence). This chain's CDR3 is CASSLEPYRGINTDTQYF. The CDR3 DNA follows: TGTGCCAGCAGCTTGGAGCCGTACAGGGGGATTAATACAGATACGCAGTATTTT.

J is TRBJ2-7 and V is TRBV14, with TRBD1 matching 7 bases. CDR3 length: 15 residues. The junction had 7 bases not matched to a gene; V was cut back by 4 bases and J by 1 base. CDR1 is SGHDN, CDR2 FVKESK, per germline. The CDR3 loop is CASSLRDSKSYEQYF. Here the CDR3 DNA reads TGTGCCAGCAGCCTCCGGGACAGTAAATCCTACGAGCAGTACTTC.

This clone turned up a few times. V gene TRBV29-1 combines with J gene TRBJ1-3; no definite D call. Germline values: CDR1 SQVTM, CDR2 ANQGSEA. The CDR3 contains 14 residues. With 3 bases removed from V and 0 bases from J, the gap between germline ends came to 9 bases. Here the CDR3 reads CSVEGGFSGNTIYF. The CDR3 DNA is TGCAGCGTTGAGGGAGGGTTCTCTGGAAACACCATATATTTT.

This chain uses TRBV6-8 with TRBJ1-2; 7 bases are shared with TRBD1. The germline CDR1 and CDR2 sequences are MNHGY and SAAAGT. J gave up 7 bases and V 8 bases, and 16 bases lay outside the gene matches. The CDR3 consists of 15 residues. Here the CDR3 DNA reads TGTGCCAGCCTTACAAAAAACCGACAGGGCTGTGGCTACACCTTC. It translates to CASLTKNRQGCGYTF.

The chain couples TRBV5-1 to TRBJ1-1; D uncertain. The germline V gene encodes CDR1 SGHRS and CDR2 YFSETQ. Between the trimmed V and J ends, which lost 0 bases and 5 bases, there was a span of 11 bases. The CDR3 runs 14 residues. The CDR3 DNA follows: TGCGCCAGCAGCTTGGATCGAGGGTGGACTGAAGCTTTCTTT. Its protein product is CASSLDRGWTEAFF.

The chain carries TRBV7-9 and TRBJ1-2; 8 bases align to TRBD1. The CDR3 has 15 amino acids. The V segment lost 5 bases and the J segment 4 bases; nucleotides outside the gene matches: 9. The germline V gene encodes CDR1 SEHNR and CDR2 FQNEAQ (reference sequence). CDR3 region: CASSPRQGIGYGYTF. The CDR3, as DNA: TGTGCCAGCAGCCCGCGACAGGGGATAGGCTATGGCTACACCTTC.

The genes are TRBV2 and TRBJ1-5; D unclear. With 4 bases removed from V and 1 base from J, the gap between germline ends came to 11 bases. This CDR3 comprises 15 residues. Per germline, CDR1 SNHLY and CDR2 FYNNEI. CDR3 region: CASSVQRGSNQPQHF. CDR3 DNA sequence: TGTGCCAGCAGTGTTCAGCGTGGGAGCAATCAGCCCCAGCATTTT.

The chain uses TRBV4-2 and TRBJ1-2; TRBD1 matches at 10 bases. The CDR3 totals 14 residues. Looked up from germline, CDR1 is LGHNA and CDR2 is YNFKEQ. The V segment lost 5 bases and the J segment 7 bases; nucleotides outside the gene matches: 7. CDR3 amino acids: CASSADRGRGGYTF. Here the CDR3 DNA reads TGTGCCAGCAGCGCCGACAGGGGGCGAGGTGGCTACACCTTC.

This clone was observed a handful of times. V gene TRBV10-2 combines with J gene TRBJ2-1; the D is unclear. The V and J ends lost 2 bases and 9 bases respectively, with 17 bases between them. CDR3 length: 15 amino acids. Germline V gives CDR1 WSHSY, CDR2 SAAADI. The CDR3 spells CASSEPFMSGSEQFF. The CDR3, as DNA: TGCGCCAGCAGTGAGCCGTTTATGTCAGGATCTGAGCAGTTCTTC.

This clone was detected a few times. The chain joins TRBV6-5 to TRBJ1-2; 7 nucleotides match TRBD1. Germline values: CDR1 MNHEY, CDR2 SVGAGI. This CDR3 contains 12 residues. J lost 2 bases, V lost 8 bases, and 2 bases had no gene match. CDR3 sequence (DNA): TGTGCCAGCTACAGGGGCAACTATGGCTACACCTTC. The encoded protein is CASYRGNYGYTF.

The CDR3 coding sequence is TGCGCCAGCAGCTTGGGGGGGCCGACTAATGAAAAACTGTTTTTT. Its translation is CASSLGGPTNEKLFF. The chain links TRBV5-1 to TRBJ1-4; possible D gene TRBD1, 6 bases. The V gene's germline CDR1 is SGHRS and CDR2 YFSETQ. This CDR3 contains 15 residues. Trimming left V 0 bases short and J 2 bases short, with 8 bases between.

The rearrangement joins TRBV19 to TRBJ2-7, with 8 bases matching TRBD2. The CDR3 length is 15 residues. V trimming: 5 bases; J trimming: 5 bases; junction bases outside the gene matches: 11. The V gene's germline CDR1 is LNHDA and CDR2 SQIVND (reference sequence). Here the CDR3 DNA reads TGTGCCAGTAGTCCTCGGGGTAGCGGGGCGGACGAGCAGTACTTC. It yields the protein CASSPRGSGADEQYF. Based on the CDR3 plus reference TRBV19 and TRBJ2-7, the full variable domain is DGGITQSPKYLFRKEGQNVTLSCEQNLNHDAMYWYRQDPGQGLRLIYYSQIVNDFQKGDIAEGYSVSREKKESFPLTVTSAQKNPTAFYLCASSPRGSGADEQYFGPGTRLTVT.